Listed here are 10 T cell receptor beta chains from one sample, sequenced in a study of OX40 agonist ivuxolimab in advanced cancers. Repertoires were generated with immunoSEQ multiplex PCR, while TCRdb's copy carries only in-frame clones and drops some. The sample gives 15,000 or so clones, approximately 80% of which show up once; about a third is in the top ten. Sequencing used CD4+ or CD8+ T cells sorted from blood, obtained in a trial of the OX40 agonist ivuxolimab. These receptors all come from an adult with an advanced solid tumor such as melanoma, head and neck, liver or kidney cancer.

The chain joins TRBV19 to TRBJ2-1; 9 bases match TRBD1. The germline gives CDR1 LNHDA, CDR2 SQIVND (reference sequence). The CDR3 contains 16 residues. V trimming: 5 bases; J trimming: 4 bases; junction bases outside the gene matches: 9. The CDR3 region is CASSFAQGALYNEQFF. The CDR3 DNA reads as TGTGCCAGTAGTTTCGCACAGGGGGCCCTTTACAATGAGCAGTTCTTC.

This rearrangement joins TRBV7-9 to TRBJ2-7; D is ambiguous. With 1 base removed from V and 9 bases from J, the gap between germline ends came to 10 bases. The CDR3 loop spans 12 amino acids. Germline CDR1 SEHNR, CDR2 FQNEAQ (reference sequence). The CDR3 coding sequence is TGTGCCAGCAGCTTAGGTTGGAAGGGGCAGTACTTC. Amino acid sequence: CASSLGWKGQYF.

This clone has only a few counts. The V gene is TRBV4-3, the J gene TRBJ2-1; tentative D call: TRBD2 (5 bases). Germline CDR1 and CDR2: LGHNA and YSLEER. V lost 0 bases, J lost 10 bases, and 13 bases lay in between. There are 14 residues in the CDR3. Written as DNA, the CDR3 is TGCGCCAGCAGCCAAGATCCGGACTCGGGGGAGCAGTTCTTC. This gives the protein CASSQDPDSGEQFF.

The gene calls are TRBV9 and TRBJ1-2; TRBD1 matches at 8 bases. CDR1 is SGDLS, CDR2 YYNGEE, per germline. J lost 8 bases, V lost 7 bases, and 10 bases had no gene match. CDR3 size: 13 residues. The CDR3 loop reads CASGSTGEWGYTF. CDR3 nucleotides: TGTGCCAGCGGTTCGACAGGGGAGTGGGGCTACACCTTC.

J is TRBJ1-1 and V is TRBV29-1, with D unclear. This CDR3 has 11 residues. V was cut by 2 bases and J by 0 bases, with 1 base left in between. Germline assignment: CDR1 SQVTM and CDR2 ANQGSEA. CDR3 protein: CSVELNTEAFF. The CDR3 nucleotides are TGCAGCGTTGAACTGAACACTGAAGCTTTCTTT.

The chain carries TRBV7-9 and TRBJ2-3; 8 bases are shared with TRBD2. This CDR3 is 18 amino acids long. The J segment lost 1 base and the V segment lost 5 bases, leaving 14 bases of the junction unmatched. Per germline, CDR1 SEHNR and CDR2 FQNEAQ (reference sequence). The CDR3, as DNA: TGTGCCAGCAGCCAAGACCTCGCGGGGGGATCTCGCACAGATACGCAGTATTTT. This sequence encodes CASSQDLAGGSRTDTQYF.

The chain has TRBV6-5 and TRBJ2-7; the D call may be TRBD1 or TRBD2 (5 bases each). With 0 bases removed from V and 5 bases from J, the gap between germline ends came to 14 bases. In germline, CDR1 is MNHEY, CDR2 SVGAGI. The CDR3 contains 15 residues. CDR3 residues: CASSYSTLGADEQYF. The CDR3 DNA reads as TGTGCCAGCAGTTACTCTACCCTCGGGGCGGACGAGCAGTACTTC.

This chain joins TRBV11-3 and TRBJ1-1, with 11 bases identical to TRBD1. The CDR3 spans 16 residues. V shed 0 bases and J 4 bases; nucleotides not matched to a gene: 4. Germline CDR1 SGHNT, CDR2 YENEEA. The CDR3 sequence is CASSLDGGTGGTEAFF. DNA for the CDR3: TGTGCCAGCAGCTTAGATGGCGGGACAGGGGGCACTGAAGCTTTCTTT.

The chain uses TRBV6-5 and TRBJ1-1; 7 bases map to TRBD1. The CDR3 loop spans 13 amino acids. V dropped 6 bases and J dropped 3; count of bases not matched to a gene: 4. CDR1 is MNHEY, CDR2 SVGAGI, per germline. The CDR3 nucleotides read TGTGCCAGCAGGGTCGGGACAGACACTGAAGCTTTCTTT. Residues: CASRVGTDTEAFF.

The rearrangement links TRBV11-3 to TRBJ2-2, with 10 bases matching TRBD1. With 7 bases clipped from V and 3 bases from J, the junction kept 5 bases outside the gene matches. The germline CDR1 and CDR2 sequences are SGHNT and YENEEA. The CDR3 is made up of 15 amino acids. CDR3: CASKSGTGDTGELFF. CDR3 coding DNA: TGTGCCAGCAAATCCGGGACAGGGGACACCGGGGAGCTGTTTTTT.